This TCR beta chain was observed in a study of T-cell reconstitution after alpha-beta-depleted transplantation in children. During its preparation, the TCRbeta library received unique molecular identifiers. TCRdb fed the PCR reads into MiXCR, producing one record per CDR3 protein. The sample records more than 150,000 distinct CDR3 sequences, roughly 15% being singletons. The CDR3 contains 14 residues. Trimming removed 1 base from V and 6 bases from J; junction bases left unmatched: 3. CDR1 is KGHSH, CDR2 LQKENI, per germline. The rearrangement links TRBV18 to TRBJ2-7; 10 positions agree with TRBD2. The clonotype originates from a human donor who donated a stem cell graft to a child with acute lymphoblastic leukemia. The sequencing used PBMCs from the stem cell graft donor, collected from the stem cell graft. The DNA for the CDR3 is TGTGCCAGCTCACCACAATCTAGCGGGAGCGAGCAGTACTTC. Translation gives CASSPQSSGSEQYF.